Here is one T cell receptor (beta chain) with its context. Its cognate antigen has yet to be identified. Within one base of it there is no much larger clone, and no base qualities were kept. The data originate from a study of a mutant IDH1 vaccine in newly diagnosed glioma (dated by TCRdb to the early 2020s). A note on the overall study: Patients were given eight vaccinations, in weeks 1, 3, 5, 7, 11, 15, 19 and 23, which matched visits V03 through V10. Longitudinal TCRB deep sequencing was done for 25 to 30 treated patients, wherever samples were available for exploratory analyses. Prior to enrollment, patients had been given standard therapy consisting of radiotherapy alone, temozolomide alone, or radiochemotherapy with temozolomide, with the combination given to most patients. Peripheral blood was drawn at six visits: V03 (baseline), V05, V07, V10, V12 and V13. Vaccination was initiated 4-6 weeks after radiotherapy alone, or concurrently with temozolomide cycles in the chemotherapy-containing groups. Of the 32 patients who were treated, 62.5% were male and about 40% were female, and the mean age was around 41 years.

The study at large found these results: It was noted by the authors that analyses of patient blood samples could not be reproduced owing to sample limitations. No apparent relationship was observed between pseudoprogression and alterations in the top peripheral T cell clonotypes detected by TCRB sequencing. Vaccine-induced immune responses across multiple MHC alleles were detected in 90% to 95% of patients. Availability determined which PBMC samples were chosen for TCRB deep sequencing.

The time point label for this specimen denotes: week 23, last vaccination. Each vaccine dose was 300 ug of a 20-mer mutant IDH1 peptide in Montanide, given subcutaneously with topical imiquimod. Newly diagnosed WHO grade 3 or 4 IDH1-mutant astrocytomas showing loss of nuclear ATRX were present in the donors. The samples were drawn from NOA16, a multicentre, single-arm, open-label phase I trial in Germany that tested a mutant IDH1 peptide vaccine in humans for the first time. Genomic DNA for TCRB sequencing was extracted from EDTA blood using the DNeasy Blood and Tissue Kit. V was cut back by 3 bases and J by 6 bases, leaving a gap of 9 bases between them. The germline V gene (reference sequence) gives CDR1 as MNHEY and CDR2 as SMNVEV. The CDR3 runs 12 residues from the cysteine to the phenylalanine. Only CDR3 DNA is held: 36 bases, read in frame from base 1. Libraries came from the immunoSEQ multiplex PCR assay. Following the manufacturer's protocol, the hsTCRB Kit was used to amplify rearranged TCR beta chain sequences. TCRB libraries were sequenced on an Illumina MiSeq. The authors processed their data as follows. The kit vendor's proprietary platform handled demultiplexing, trimming and gene mapping. This is the immuneACCESS table as TCRdb keeps it, with only in-frame sequences that have V and J called. A part of the clones is gone; compared with another copy, unresolved V genes explain less than half, and the rest is unexplained. D and trimming were read from the DNA, whereas the V and J calls and clone size are those reported in that table. In all, the sample holds about 54,000 clones, and over 70% of those were seen once. Jointly, the top ten make up under 1.5% of the sample.

This clonotype originated in a man aged 40-50 years with glioma. Material: PBMCs, obtained from a glioma patient whose treatment included an IDH1 peptide vaccine. The V and J genes are TRBV27 and TRBJ2-7; the D gene is perhaps TRBD2, on 6 matching bases. The CDR3 is CASSFGGGEQYF. The DNA sequence is given as TGTGCCAGCAGTTTTGGGGGAGGCGAGCAGTACTTC.